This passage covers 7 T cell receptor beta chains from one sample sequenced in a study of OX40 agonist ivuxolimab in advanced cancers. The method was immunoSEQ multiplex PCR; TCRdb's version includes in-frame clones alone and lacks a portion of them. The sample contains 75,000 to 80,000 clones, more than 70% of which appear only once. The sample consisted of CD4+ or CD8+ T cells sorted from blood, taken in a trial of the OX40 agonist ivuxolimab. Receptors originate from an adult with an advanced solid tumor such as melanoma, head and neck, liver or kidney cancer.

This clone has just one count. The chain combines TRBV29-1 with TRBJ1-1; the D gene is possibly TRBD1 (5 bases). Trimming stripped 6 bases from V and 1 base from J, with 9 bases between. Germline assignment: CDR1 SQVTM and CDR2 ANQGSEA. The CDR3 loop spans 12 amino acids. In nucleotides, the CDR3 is TGCAGCGTAAGGGGAGGGAACACTGAAGCTTTCTTT. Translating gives CSVRGGNTEAFF.

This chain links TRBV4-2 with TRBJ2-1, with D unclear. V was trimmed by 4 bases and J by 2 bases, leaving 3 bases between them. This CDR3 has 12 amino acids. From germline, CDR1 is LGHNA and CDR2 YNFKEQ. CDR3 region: CASSPPYNEQFF. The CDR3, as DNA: TGTGCCAGCAGCCCCCCCTACAATGAGCAGTTCTTC.

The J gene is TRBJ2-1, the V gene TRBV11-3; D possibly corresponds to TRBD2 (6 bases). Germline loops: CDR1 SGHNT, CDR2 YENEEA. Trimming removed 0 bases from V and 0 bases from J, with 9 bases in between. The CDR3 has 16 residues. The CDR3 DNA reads TGTGCCAGCAGCTTAGAGGGAGGTTACTCCTACAATGAGCAGTTCTTC. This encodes CASSLEGGYSYNEQFF.

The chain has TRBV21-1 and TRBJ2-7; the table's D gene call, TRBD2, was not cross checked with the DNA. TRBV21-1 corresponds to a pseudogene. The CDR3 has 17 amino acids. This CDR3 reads CASSNYQAGLISYEQYF. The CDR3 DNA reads TGTGCCAGCAGCAACTACCAAGCGGGCCTTATTTCCTACGAGCAGTACTTC.

Written as DNA, the CDR3 is TGTGCCAGCGGTAGGACTAGCGGACCTGGTGGGGAGCAGTACTTC. This encodes CASGRTSGPGGEQYF. The chain has TRBV5-4 and TRBJ2-7, with 10 positions matching TRBD2. Per germline, CDR1 SGHNT and CDR2 YYREEE (reference sequence). V shed 7 bases and J 7 bases; nucleotides not matched to a gene: 14. This CDR3 comprises 15 residues. The whole variable domain, remainder taken from reference TRBV5-4 and TRBJ2-7, is ETGVTQSPTHLIKTRGQQVTLRCSSQSGHNTVSWYQQALGQGPQFIFQYYREEENGRGNFPPRFSGLQFPNYSSELNVNALELDDSALYLCASGRTSGPGGEQYFGPGTRLTVT.

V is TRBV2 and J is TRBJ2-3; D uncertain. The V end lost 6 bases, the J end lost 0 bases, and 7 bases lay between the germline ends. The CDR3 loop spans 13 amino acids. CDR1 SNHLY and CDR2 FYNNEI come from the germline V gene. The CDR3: CASRGSSTDTQYF. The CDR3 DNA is TGTGCCAGCAGGGGGTCTAGCACAGATACGCAGTATTTT.

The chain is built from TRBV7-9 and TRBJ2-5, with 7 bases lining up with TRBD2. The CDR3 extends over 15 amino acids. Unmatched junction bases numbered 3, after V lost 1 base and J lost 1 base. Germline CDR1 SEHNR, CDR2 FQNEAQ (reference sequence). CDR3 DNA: TGTGCCAGCAGCTTAGGCTGGGGGGGCCAAGAGACCCAGTACTTC. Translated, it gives CASSLGWGGQETQYF.